The 7 T cell receptor beta chains below were found in one sample sequenced in a study of early T cells in non-severe SARS-CoV-2 infection. TCRdb re-called the 5' RACE reads through MiXCR, storing one row per CDR3 protein. In the table there are roughly 67,000 distinct CDR3 sequences, over 9% of which are singletons. The sample taken for sequencing was whole blood. The receptors come from an adult who was a healthcare worker with PCR-confirmed SARS-CoV-2 infection or an uninfected control (not recorded which).

There are many counts of this clonotype. The V gene is TRBV12-3 or TRBV12-4, the J gene TRBJ2-4, with 10 bases identical to TRBD2. The CDR3 length is 16 residues. The trim removed 5 bases at V and 4 bases at J, leaving 8 bases unmatched. CDR3 amino acids: CASSGFSGGIKNIQYF. Here the CDR3 DNA reads TGTGCCAGCAGTGGTTTTAGCGGGGGGATAAAAAACATTCAGTACTTC.

Only a few counts were recorded for this clonotype. V gene TRBV2 combines with J gene TRBJ2-6; D ambiguous. This CDR3 comprises 16 residues. Germline loops: CDR1 SNHLY, CDR2 FYNNEI. V dropped 7 bases and J dropped 0 bases, with 13 bases sitting between them. The DNA of the CDR3 is TGTGCCAGCACCCCAGGCGTTTTCTCTGGGGCCAACGTCCTGACTTTC. Its protein is CASTPGVFSGANVLTF.

This clonotype was seen many times. A read error may account for a junction end that differs from germline. The V call is TRBV7-7, the J call TRBJ1-2; TRBD1 matches 8 bases. Germline CDR1 is SSHAT and CDR2 is FNYEAQ (reference sequence). The CDR3 loop spans 17 amino acids. This chain's CDR3 is CASSLGQDYVFNYGYTF. CDR3 DNA: TGTGCTAGCAGCTTGGGACAGGATTACGTCTTTAACTATGGCTACACCTTC.

This clonotype was counted only a few times. V gene TRBV10-3 combines with J gene TRBJ2-3; tentatively, D is TRBD2 (6 bases). The germline V and J ends were trimmed by 4 bases and 2 bases, with 16 bases remaining between them. The length of the CDR3 is 16 residues. Germline CDR1 and CDR2: ENHRY and SYGVKD. The CDR3: CAISVPGRGFTDTQYF. The DNA for the CDR3 is TGTGCCATCAGTGTGCCTGGGCGGGGCTTCACAGATACGCAGTATTTT.

This clonotype was seen more than once but under ten times. This rearrangement joins TRBV21-1 to TRBJ2-7. TRBV21-1 is labeled a pseudogene. The CDR3 contains 15 residues. Here the CDR3 DNA reads TGTGCCAGCAGCAAATCTCATGGAAAACCCTACGAGCAGTACTTC. Its protein is CASSKSHGKPYEQYF.

This clonotype was observed a handful of times. The rearrangement links TRBV12-3 or TRBV12-4 to TRBJ2-2; tentatively, D is TRBD2 (6 bases). There are 16 residues in the CDR3. With 4 bases removed from V and 4 bases from J, the gap between germline ends came to 16 bases. As DNA, the CDR3 is TGTGCCAGCAGTTATCCGGGGGTGGTAGGCACCGGGGAGCTGTTTTTT. Translation: CASSYPGVVGTGELFF.

The genes are TRBV29-1 and TRBJ2-1; D perhaps matches TRBD1 (5 bases). Germline lookup yields CDR1 SQVTM and CDR2 ANQGSEA. Trimming left V 1 base short and J 5 bases short, with 9 bases between. CDR3 length: 13 residues. CDR3 loop: CSVEGPQDNEQFF. DNA for the CDR3: TGCAGCGTTGAAGGGCCACAGGACAATGAGCAGTTCTTC.